One and the same sample provided the 21 T cell receptor beta chains below, sequenced in a study of shared T cell receptors in the human thymus. TCRdb's table, derived via immunoSEQ multiplex PCR, lists solely in-frame clones and lacks some. Among around 730,000 clones, 70% to 90% were seen once, and the ten largest hold roughly 0.01%. Another study also made use of these data, one on human thymus T cells.

Sample: thymocytes. All receptors derive from a girl under three years old with a congenital heart defect.

The chain combines TRBV5-1 with TRBJ2-1; TRBD2 matches 9 bases. There are 19 residues in the CDR3. Per the germline V gene, CDR1 is SGHRS and CDR2 is YFSETQ. V lost 2 bases and J lost 5; bases outside the gene matches: 17. CDR3 loop: CASSFPAGGPPYPNNEQFF. DNA for the CDR3: TGCGCCAGCAGCTTCCCAGCGGGGGGTCCACCCTATCCGAACAATGAGCAGTTCTTC.

The V gene is TRBV14, the J gene TRBJ2-1; D is possibly TRBD2 (6 bases). The germline gives CDR1 SGHDN, CDR2 FVKESK. The CDR3 is 16 amino acids. V dropped 2 bases and J dropped 2 bases, with 13 bases sitting between them. CDR3 DNA: TGTGCCAGCAGCCAATATAGCGGCCTCACCTACAATGAGCAGTTCTTC. Protein product: CASSQYSGLTYNEQFF. Full variable domain (rest looked up from reference TRBV14 and TRBJ2-1): EAGVTQFPSHSVIEKGQTVTLRCDPISGHDNLYWYRRVMGKEIKFLLHFVKESKQDESGMPNNRFLAERTGGTYSTLKVQPAELEDSGVYFCASSQYSGLTYNEQFFGPGTRLTVL.

The chain carries TRBV6-6 and TRBJ1-1; unclear D gene. V was trimmed by 0 bases and J by 10 bases, leaving 15 bases between them. The CDR3 has 14 residues. Germline V CDR1 and CDR2: MNHNY, SVGAGI (reference sequence). CDR3 sequence reads: CASSYSSLFLRAFF. CDR3 DNA: TGTGCCAGCAGTTACTCGAGCCTTTTCCTGAGAGCTTTCTTT.

V gene TRBV5-1 combines with J gene TRBJ1-1; D may be TRBD1 (6 bases). Germline V gene lookup returns CDR1 SGHRS and CDR2 YFSETQ. The CDR3 is 16 residues long. V was cut by 4 bases and J by 1 base, with 17 bases left in between. The CDR3 here is CASSPDRWPPNTEAFF. The CDR3 region has the DNA TGCGCCAGCAGCCCCGACAGGTGGCCCCCGAACACTGAAGCTTTCTTT.

The V gene is TRBV27, the J gene TRBJ2-3; 7 bases are shared with TRBD2. Germline values: CDR1 MNHEY, CDR2 SMNVEV (reference sequence). This CDR3 comprises 15 residues. J gave up 3 bases and V 3 bases, and 6 bases lay outside the gene matches. The CDR3 bases are TGTGCCAGCAGTTTTTCCGGGCGGGGGACAGATACGCAGTATTTT. It encodes CASSFSGRGTDTQYF.

This clone was detected only once. The chain employs TRBV27 and TRBJ2-1; TRBD2 matches 14 bases. Germline CDR1 reads MNHEY; CDR2 reads SMNVEV (reference sequence). This CDR3 region has 16 residues. The V and J ends lost 5 bases and 5 bases, in that order; junction bases with no gene match: 5. CDR3 loop: CASSPRLAGGNNEQFF. The CDR3 coding sequence is TGTGCCAGCAGTCCTCGACTAGCGGGGGGGAACAATGAGCAGTTCTTC.

This sequence joins TRBV19 and TRBJ1-1; weak D call: TRBD1 (6 bases). Germline CDR1 LNHDA, CDR2 SQIVND (reference sequence). V lost 7 bases to trimming and J lost 5 bases, with 20 bases between them. The CDR3 consists of 15 residues. In DNA form, the CDR3 reads TGTGCCAGTAATACAGGGTTTATTCAGGCGACTGAAGCTTTCTTT. Translated: CASNTGFIQATEAFF.

This chain connects TRBV4-2 to TRBJ2-7; a weak D match, TRBD2 (5 bases). Germline V gene data show CDR1 as LGHNA and CDR2 as YNFKEQ. CDR3 length equals 17 residues. The V end lost 0 bases, the J end lost 3 bases, and 18 bases lay between the germline ends. The CDR3 loop is CASSQEDRGSTNYEQYF. CDR3 in DNA: TGTGCCAGCAGCCAAGAAGACCGGGGATCCACAAACTACGAGCAGTACTTC.

The chain couples TRBV7-6 to TRBJ2-5; TRBD2 aligns across 9 bases. The CDR3 runs to 16 residues. Germline assignment: CDR1 SGHVS and CDR2 FNYEAQ. The V and J ends lost 5 bases and 0 bases, in that order; junction bases with no gene match: 7. CDR3 coding DNA: TGTGCCAGCAGCCACGGGATAGCGGGGGACCAAGAGACCCAGTACTTC. As protein: CASSHGIAGDQETQYF.

Written as DNA, the CDR3 is TGTGCCAGCAGATGGAAGCGGCTCACTGAAGCTTTCTTT. Its translation: CASRWKRLTEAFF. This rearrangement joins TRBV5-6 to TRBJ1-1, with unresolved D. The CDR3 has 13 residues. The germline CDR1 and CDR2 sequences are SGHDT and YYEEEE. V was clipped by 5 bases and J by 4 bases, with 12 bases between them.

The chain employs TRBV5-4 and TRBJ1-6; D unresolved. This CDR3 spans 16 amino acids. The ends were cut back, 1 base at V and 10 bases at J, with 18 bases in the middle. Per germline, CDR1 SGHNT and CDR2 YYREEE (reference sequence). CDR3 DNA sequence: TGTGCCAGCAGCTTGCTCTCCGAAGAATTCCGGTCACCCCTCCACTTT. Protein product: CASSLLSEEFRSPLHF.

This chain joins TRBV14 and TRBJ1-6, with 7 bases matching TRBD1. This CDR3 comprises 16 residues. Germline V gene lookup returns CDR1 SGHDN and CDR2 FVKESK. J lost 8 bases, V lost 1 base, and 8 bases had no gene match. The CDR3 protein is CASSQAKGAWDSPLHF. CDR3 sequence (DNA): TGTGCCAGCAGCCAAGCCAAGGGGGCGTGGGATTCACCCCTCCACTTT.

This clone was seen just once. This rearrangement joins TRBV9 to TRBJ2-1; 13 bases map to TRBD2. The V and J ends lost 4 bases and 3 bases, in that order; junction bases with no gene match: 13. Germline assignment: CDR1 SGDLS and CDR2 YYNGEE. The CDR3 is 19 residues long. This CDR3 reads CASSQTTSGGAPLYNEQFF. The CDR3 region has the DNA TGTGCCAGCAGCCAAACTACTAGCGGGGGGGCCCCTCTCTACAATGAGCAGTTCTTC.

The chain combines TRBV29-1 with TRBJ2-5; unclear D gene. Germline V gene data show CDR1 as SQVTM and CDR2 as ANQGSEA. V lost 0 bases, J lost 3 bases, and 5 bases lay in between. This CDR3 has 12 amino acids. The CDR3 DNA reads TGCAGCGTTGAAGACATTGAAGAGACCCAGTACTTC. It is translated as CSVEDIEETQYF.

This clone was counted only a few times. The J gene is TRBJ1-1, the V gene TRBV6-6; a weak D match, TRBD1 (5 bases). Deletions cut 6 bases from V and 0 bases from J, with 11 bases between. CDR1 and CDR2 from the germline V gene are MNHNY and SVGAGI (reference sequence). The CDR3 runs 14 residues. The CDR3 protein is CASSAPGMNTEAFF. The DNA of the CDR3 is TGTGCCAGCAGCGCACCAGGGATGAACACTGAAGCTTTCTTT.

This clone was detected once. The V call is TRBV2, the J call TRBJ2-2; TRBD2 agrees at 9 bases. The V and J ends lost 0 bases and 2 bases, in that order; junction bases with no gene match: 7. The CDR3 runs to 18 residues. CDR1 is SNHLY and CDR2 is FYNNEI in the germline V gene. The CDR3 spells CASSEALSGGNNTGELFF. Written as DNA, the CDR3 is TGTGCCAGCAGTGAAGCGCTTAGCGGGGGCAATAACACCGGGGAGCTGTTTTTT.

V and J are TRBV10-3 and TRBJ2-3, with 10 positions matching TRBD1. The V segment lost 4 bases and the J segment 2 bases; nucleotides outside the gene matches: 3. The CDR3 length is 15 residues. CDR1 and CDR2 (germline): ENHRY, SYGVKD. The chain's CDR3 is CAISGGQGITDTQYF. CDR3 sequence (DNA): TGTGCCATCAGTGGGGGACAGGGGATCACAGATACGCAGTATTTT.

The V gene is TRBV9, the J gene TRBJ1-6; unclear D gene. Germline CDR1 and CDR2: SGDLS and YYNGEE. The CDR3 has 13 amino acids. Trimming removed 0 bases at V and 13 bases at J, with 11 bases between. The CDR3 bases are TGTGCCAGCAGCGTAGGTGACTCTCGCCCCCTCCACTTT. This encodes CASSVGDSRPLHF.

The rearrangement joins TRBV7-2 to TRBJ2-2, with TRBD2 identical over 8 bases. V was clipped by 7 bases and J by 3 bases; unmatched bases: 7. Germline V gives CDR1 SGHTA, CDR2 FQGNSA. This CDR3 region has 15 residues. The CDR3 loop reads CASNFSGGHTGELFF. CDR3 nucleotide sequence: TGTGCCAGCAACTTTTCGGGGGGGCACACCGGGGAGCTGTTTTTT.

The J gene is TRBJ1-2, the V gene TRBV6-1; a weak D match, TRBD1 (6 bases). Germline V gene data show CDR1 as MNHNS and CDR2 as SASEGT. The V and J ends lost 1 base and 4 bases respectively, with 19 bases between them. This CDR3 spans 17 amino acids. Written as DNA, the CDR3 is TGTGCCAGCAGTGAAGATCGTTGGACAGACCACGGCTATGGCTACACCTTC. Translating it yields CASSEDRWTDHGYGYTF.

V is TRBV27 and J is TRBJ1-2; the match to TRBD1 covers 9 bases. Germline V CDR1 and CDR2: MNHEY, SMNVEV (reference sequence). The J segment lost 6 bases and the V segment lost 3 bases, leaving 11 bases of the junction unmatched. The CDR3 loop spans 16 amino acids. CDR3 nucleotides: TGTGCCAGCAGTTTTTCCCGGGACAGGGAGGTGGATGGCTACACCTTC. Translating it yields CASSFSRDREVDGYTF.